Listed below are T cell receptor beta chains from one sample, sequenced in a study of blood T cells in healthy people across ages. TCRdb independently ran MiXCR on the 5' RACE reads; one entry per CDR3 protein. The sample yields about 700,000 distinct CDR3 sequences, 32% seen once. Sequences were obtained from blood. These TCRs come from a woman older than 75 in good health. CDR3s include the opening cysteine and the closing phenylalanine or tryptophan. The order of the fields is V gene, J gene, CDR3 protein.

TRBV4-2	TRBJ1-1	CASSQDTRFTTEAFF
TRBV7-2	TRBJ2-5	CASGLQSGRETQYF
TRBV4-1	TRBJ2-1	CASSIAERQFF
TRBV11-2	TRBJ2-3	CASSFLGGGADTQYF
TRBV30	TRBJ1-5	CAWSKKGMSNQPQHF
TRBV25-1	TRBJ2-3	CASSDRQGYTDTQYF
TRBV6-1	TRBJ2-7	CASSSRTTYEQYF
TRBV7-9	TRBJ2-7	CASSRPGTGHEQYF
TRBV28	TRBJ2-5	CASSLFRVQETQYF
TRBV9	TRBJ2-1	CASSGGTERSKPNNEQFF
TRBV20-1	TRBJ2-7	CSARQSSYEQYF
TRBV5-1	TRBJ2-3	CASRTGSSSDTQYF
TRBV6-6	TRBJ2-5	CASRFGGGGETQYF
TRBV4-2	TRBJ1-1	CASSQASTAHEAFF
TRBV29-1	TRBJ2-1	CSVARGGRGNEQFF
TRBV30	TRBJ2-1	CAWNPLENEQFF
TRBV2	TRBJ2-1	CASSDRTSGGNEQFF
TRBV12-2	-	CASRKGRKETQYF
TRBV5-5	TRBJ2-3	CASSWGLAGSSTDTQYF
TRBV12-3/TRBV12-4	TRBJ2-5	CASSFSGFGETQYF
TRBV7-2	TRBJ2-7	CASSLLAGGNSYEQYF
TRBV7-9	TRBJ2-3	CASSLLSGNTDTQYF
TRBV7-9	TRBJ1-1	CASSLAGRGDAFF
TRBV7-2	TRBJ2-1	CASSGKRVRSYNEQFF
TRBV7-9	TRBJ2-7	CASSLTGRKSYEQYF
TRBV7-2	TRBJ1-1	CASSFDSGLMNTEAFF
TRBV20-1	TRBJ2-5	CSATRGTSGETQYF
TRBV20-1	TRBJ1-1	CSAPRDRGTEAFF
TRBV7-2	TRBJ2-3	CASSGDSHFTDTQYF
TRBV6-6	TRBJ1-4	CASSYLRGANEKLFF
TRBV6-2/TRBV6-3	TRBJ2-5	CASRTGTGESQYF
TRBV12-3/TRBV12-4	TRBJ2-1	CASSLVGSSSYNEQFF
TRBV20-1	TRBJ1-2	CSARSFRGLGYTF
TRBV5-1	TRBJ1-2	CASSLAETQWGYTF
TRBV6-5	TRBJ1-1	CASSYRGANTEAFF
TRBV30	TRBJ1-5	CAWSVGYRSNQPQHF
TRBV7-2	TRBJ2-6	CASSYRMSGANVLTF
TRBV20-1	TRBJ2-3	CSVQASGGPTDTQYF
TRBV7-2	TRBJ1-5	CASSYGEGPQPQHF
TRBV5-6	TRBJ2-1	CASSRMSQELATYNEQFF
TRBV5-1	TRBJ2-1	CASSLGGGGINEQFF